A selection of T cell receptor beta chains follows, all from one sample in a study of T cell changes during pregnancy in multiple sclerosis. Some clones are missing from TCRdb's copy, which holds only in-frame ones; the method was immunoSEQ multiplex PCR. The sample holds tens of thousands of clones, 90% to 95% seen once. The sequencing used peripheral blood, collected in the third trimester of pregnancy. The receptors shown here come from a female donor in good health, enrolled as a control in a pregnancy study. Both conserved end residues are part of each CDR3. The D gene is left open where the match is weak.

>TRBJ2-5|TRBV23-1|TRBD2
CASSQPGTSGRARKTQYF
>TRBJ2-1|TRBV19|TRBD2
CASSMWLAGGNEQFF
>TRBJ2-6|TRBV19|TRBD1
CASSINRQGVQSGANVLTF
>TRBJ1-1|TRBV5-1|TRBD1
CASSPPTGGPITEAFF
>TRBJ1-1|TRBV7-2|TRBD1
CASSQRTGNTEAFF
>TRBJ1-6|TRBV5-1|-
CASSSLAPGRYDNSPLHF
>TRBJ2-7|TRBV2|TRBD1
CASSGGQALEQYF
>TRBJ1-1|TRBV7-9|TRBD1
CASSLGSLTGGISEAFF
>TRBJ1-2|TRBV5-8|TRBD1
CASSLEGAGYTF
>TRBJ1-1|TRBV19|TRBD1
CAVGGRTGLNTEAFF
>TRBJ1-1|TRBV12-5|-
CASGLVQVLNTEAFF
>TRBJ2-5|TRBV4-1|TRBD2
CASSQVPGTMYQETQYF
>TRBJ2-3|TRBV19|-
CASSMRREDTQYF
>TRBJ1-1|TRBV21-1|-
CASSNNRVLNTEAFF
>TRBJ1-1|TRBV13|-
CASRVRGGRDTEAFF
>TRBJ1-5|TRBV15|-
CATSRDSTRSGSNQPQHF
>TRBJ2-2|TRBV7-9|-
CASSPSRGWAGELFF
>TRBJ2-7|TRBV11-3|TRBD1
CASSLGQGHEQYF
>TRBJ1-1|TRBV5-4|TRBD1
CASSQGQVQAFF
>TRBJ2-3|TRBV18|TRBD2
CASSPRTSGRSTSTDTQYF
>TRBJ2-3|TRBV7-9|TRBD2
CASSLVIAAGRGDTQYF
>TRBJ2-2|TRBV13|-
CASSLATGLGELFF
>TRBJ2-7|TRBV14|TRBD2
CASRLAGTSYEQYF
>TRBJ1-2|TRBV4-3|-
CASSQEPQGPYGYTF
>TRBJ1-2|TRBV19|TRBD1
CASTPDRAGYGYTF
>TRBJ2-5|TRBV7-9|TRBD1
CATRTGGYEETQYF
>TRBJ2-3|TRBV25-1|TRBD2
CASSESWVTSGTDTQYF
>TRBJ2-6|TRBV5-4|TRBD1
CASRDREGSGANVLTF
>TRBJ1-1|TRBV5-6|-
CASSLTVNTEAFF
>TRBJ2-7|TRBV27|-
CASSLATLKPGQAYEQYF
>TRBJ2-3|TRBV4-1|-
CASSQGSQPTDTQYF
>TRBJ1-2|TRBV5-4|-
CASSFGTRDYGYTF
>TRBJ1-2|TRBV28|TRBD1
CASRGEDRVGYGYTF
>TRBJ2-2|TRBV21-1|-
CASSRGTAENTGELFF
>TRBJ1-6|TRBV7-2|-
CASSLIPENSPLHF
>TRBJ2-4|TRBV7-2|TRBD2
CASSLNSGRHSGIQYF
>TRBJ2-5|TRBV19|-
CASSMGWEWGQETQYF
>TRBJ2-1|TRBV16|-
CASSQGSRYNEQFF
>TRBJ1-3|TRBV6-5|-
CASSPRGHSGNTIYF